A selection of T cell receptor beta chains follows, all from one sample in a study of blood T cell repertoires in COVID-19. Clones were sequenced by immunoSEQ multiplex PCR, and TCRdb holds only the in-frame ones, with some missing. The sample lists 20,000 to 30,000 clones, roughly nine tenths occurring once. Sequenced sample: peripheral blood. The receptors come from a man in his 70s with acute or convalescent COVID-19. Both conserved end residues are part of each CDR3. A D gene is named only where the DNA matches it firmly. For some rows the clone size is stated as once, few or many, or as a class when expanded; others skip it.

DNA,CDR3,length,size,D,V,J
TGTGCCATCAGGGGGGCTGGGGACGAGCAGTACTTC,CAIRGAGDEQYF,12,medium-sized,NA,TRBV10-3,TRBJ2-7
TGTGCCAGTAAGTTCGGGACAGGGCCCCCAGATACGCAGTATTTT,CASKFGTGPPDTQYF,15,NA,TRBD1,TRBV19,TRBJ2-3
TGTGCCAGCAGCGTTATCAATGAGCAGTTCTTC,CASSVINEQFF,11,NA,NA,TRBV7-9,TRBJ2-1
TGTGCCGCCAGTAGCGGGGCCCCTGGAGGCTACACCTTC,CAASSGAPGGYTF,13,NA,NA,TRBV6-1,TRBJ1-2
TGCGCCAGCAGCCCTTGGGACAGGGGGCGCACTGAAGCTTTCTTT,CASSPWDRGRTEAFF,15,once,TRBD1,TRBV5-1,TRBJ1-1
TGTGCCAGCAGCCAAGCTCAGGGGGCGGCTCAGCCCCAGCATTTT,CASSQAQGAAQPQHF,15,NA,TRBD1,TRBV3-1/TRBV3-2,TRBJ1-5
TGTGCCAGCAGTTTCGGGGAGTTGTACAATGAGCAGTTCTTC,CASSFGELYNEQFF,14,NA,NA,TRBV28,TRBJ2-1
TGTGCCAGCAGCTTAGGAGATAGCGGGGCTGCAGATACGCAGTATTTT,CASSLGDSGAADTQYF,16,NA,TRBD2,TRBV7-9,TRBJ2-3
TGTGCCAGCAGCTTAGATGTGGGGGGTCAGCAGTACTTC,CASSLDVGGQQYF,13,NA,NA,TRBV11-3,TRBJ2-7
TGTGCCAGCAGCTTAGCGACGGGAAATCAGCCCCAGCATTTT,CASSLATGNQPQHF,14,once,NA,TRBV7-9,TRBJ1-5
TGCGCCAGCAGCTTGGTGGGGGAGGCCACCGGGGAGCTGTTTTTT,CASSLVGEATGELFF,15,NA,NA,TRBV5-1,TRBJ2-2
TGTGCCAGTAGCCGGACTAGCGGGGGATTCACAGATACGCAGTATTTT,CASSRTSGGFTDTQYF,16,NA,TRBD2,TRBV19,TRBJ2-3
TGCGCCAGCAGCCCAATAGCGGGAGGCGACACCGGGGAGCTGTTTTTT,CASSPIAGGDTGELFF,16,NA,TRBD2,TRBV5-1,TRBJ2-2
TGTGCCAGCAGTCCGGGACAGGGGGAGATCGACGAGCAGTACTTC,CASSPGQGEIDEQYF,15,NA,TRBD1,TRBV28,TRBJ2-7
TGTGCCAGCAGTGACAGATATAGCAATCAGCCCCAGCATTTT,CASSDRYSNQPQHF,14,NA,NA,TRBV27,TRBJ1-5